A single sample gave rise to the 32 T cell receptor beta chains below, sequenced in a study of a mutant IDH1 vaccine in newly diagnosed glioma. The data were produced by immunoSEQ multiplex PCR, yet TCRdb's version contains in-frame clones alone and is incomplete. This table holds roughly 62,000 clones, approximately 90% found once. Time point of the sample: week 11, during vaccination. One vaccine dose held 300 ug of mutant IDH1 20-mer peptide and came with topical imiquimod. No antigen is known for these receptors. This specimen was PBMCs, taken from a glioma patient whose treatment included an IDH1 peptide vaccine. The receptor source for this set is a man aged 35 to 55 with glioma.

This sequence joins TRBV5-1 and TRBJ1-5; 11 nucleotides match TRBD1. V shed 5 bases, J shed 6 bases, and the junction held 7 bases outside the gene matches. CDR1 SGHRS and CDR2 YFSETQ come from the germline V gene. This CDR3 has 15 residues. The CDR3 DNA reads as TGCGCCAGCAGATCCGGACAGGGGGCTGGTCAGCCCCAGCATTTT. Its protein is CASRSGQGAGQPQHF.

This clone was detected once. The chain recombines TRBV7-9 with TRBJ2-6; 9 nucleotides agree with TRBD1. The CDR3 sequence is 19 residues long. CDR1 is SEHNR and CDR2 is FQNEAQ in the germline V gene (reference sequence). V lost 5 bases to trimming and J lost 0 bases; unmatched junction nucleotides: 11. The CDR3 DNA reads TGTGCCAGCAGCGGTTACCGGGACAGGGCATCCTCTGGGGCCAACGTCCTGACTTTC. This codes for CASSGYRDRASSGANVLTF.

This CDR3 is CASSEMGGQGLWNSPLHF. CDR3 nucleotide sequence: TGTGCCAGCAGTGAAATGGGAGGACAGGGGCTATGGAATTCACCCCTCCACTTT. This chain connects TRBV6-1 to TRBJ1-6; 9 positions agree with TRBD1. With V trimmed by 2 bases and J by 7 bases, 12 bases remained unmatched. CDR3 size: 18 residues. Germline CDR1 and CDR2: MNHNS and SASEGT.

The chain carries TRBV6-5 and TRBJ2-3, with D perhaps given as TRBD1 or TRBD2 (5 bases each). This CDR3 has 14 amino acids. V lost 7 bases, J lost 2 bases, and 13 bases lay in between. Germline CDR1 is MNHEY and CDR2 is SVGAGI. CDR3 residues: CASKGTWATDTQYF. The CDR3 DNA reads TGTGCCAGCAAGGGGACCTGGGCCACAGATACGCAGTATTTT.

The gene calls are TRBV29-1 and TRBJ2-1; TRBD1 matches 7 bases. This CDR3 contains 15 residues. With 1 base clipped from V and 0 bases from J, the junction kept 3 bases outside the gene matches. Germline CDR1 is SQVTM and CDR2 is ANQGSEA. CDR3 loop: CSVEARDSSYNEQFF. CDR3 in DNA: TGCAGCGTTGAAGCCCGGGACAGCTCCTACAATGAGCAGTTCTTC.

V gene TRBV10-2 combines with J gene TRBJ1-6, with D possibly TRBD1 on 6 matching bases. CDR1 and CDR2 from the germline V gene are WSHSY and SAAADI. This CDR3 has 14 amino acids. V shed 7 bases and J shed 7 bases, with 14 bases lying between them. The CDR3 sequence: CASTYQGRNSPLHF. CDR3 coding DNA: TGCGCCAGCACGTATCAGGGGAGGAATTCACCCCTCCACTTT.

CDR3 loop: CASSRKTGELFF. CDR3 DNA: TGTGCCAGCAGCCGAAAGACCGGGGAGCTGTTTTTT. The genes are TRBV6-5 and TRBJ2-2; D uncertain. CDR1 and CDR2 (germline): MNHEY, SVGAGI. This CDR3 has 12 residues. Trimming removed 6 bases from V and 5 bases from J, with 7 bases in between.

This clone was found once. The chain combines TRBV19 with TRBJ2-3; TRBD2 matches at 10 bases. The V gene's germline CDR1 is LNHDA and CDR2 SQIVND (reference sequence). V shed 5 bases, J shed 8 bases, and the junction held 16 bases outside the gene matches. The CDR3 sequence is 17 residues long. The CDR3: CASSPGGSGGAAGTQYF. CDR3 DNA sequence: TGTGCCAGTAGTCCAGGTGGGAGCGGGGGGGCCGCGGGTACGCAGTATTTT. Filled out from reference TRBV19 and TRBJ2-3, the complete variable domain reads DGGITQSPKYLFRKEGQNVTLSCEQNLNHDAMYWYRQDPGQGLRLIYYSQIVNDFQKGDIAEGYSVSREKKESFPLTVTSAQKNPTAFYLCASSPGGSGGAAGTQYFGPGTRLTVL.

The rearrangement joins TRBV28 to TRBJ1-2; TRBD1 matches 7 bases. The V segment lost 8 bases and the J segment 0 bases; nucleotides outside the gene matches: 6. CDR1 is MDHEN, CDR2 SYDVKM, per germline. The CDR3 consists of 14 residues. The CDR3 region has the DNA TGTGCCAGCGCGACAGGGCTAGCTAACTATGGCTACACCTTC. This sequence encodes CASATGLANYGYTF.

The chain couples TRBV28 to TRBJ2-7; 11 bases are shared with TRBD1. The V gene end was trimmed by 5 bases and the J gene end by 9 bases; junction bases not matched to a gene: 12. This CDR3 is 15 amino acids long. Germline-derived CDR1 and CDR2 are MDHEN and SYDVKM. The CDR3 is CASSPPGQGGGWQYF. CDR3 DNA: TGTGCCAGCAGTCCTCCGGGACAGGGGGGAGGTTGGCAGTACTTC. The full variable domain, rest sourced from reference TRBV28 and TRBJ2-7, is DVKVTQSSRYLVKRTGEKVFLECVQDMDHENMFWYRQDPGLGLRLIYFSYDVKMKEKGDIPEGYSVSREKKERFSLILESASTNQTSMYLCASSPPGQGGGWQYFGPGTRLTVT.

This clone has more than one count but fewer than ten. The chain has TRBV12-5 and TRBJ2-1; 9 bases fit TRBD2. The germline V gene encodes CDR1 LGHNT and CDR2 FRNRAP. V lost 5 bases and J lost 8; bases outside the gene matches: 7. The CDR3 length is 14 residues. CDR3 nucleotides: TGTGCTAGTGGTGGAGCGGGGGGAAGGGATGAGCAGTTCTTC. It encodes CASGGAGGRDEQFF. Combining the CDR3 with reference TRBV12-5 and TRBJ2-1 gives the whole variable domain DARVTQTPRHKVTEMGQEVTMRCQPILGHNTVFWYRQTMMQGLELLAYFRNRAPLDDSGMPKDRFSAEMPDATLATLKIQPSEPRDSAVYFCASGGAGGRDEQFFGPGTRLTVL.

This rearrangement joins TRBV5-1 to TRBJ2-5; 9 nucleotides agree with TRBD1. CDR1 and CDR2 from the germline V gene are SGHRS and YFSETQ. The CDR3 contains 14 residues. After removal of 2 bases from V and 5 bases from J, the junction contained 4 bases not matched to a gene. The CDR3 sequence is CASSLGQGLETQYF. The CDR3 nucleotides read TGCGCCAGCAGCTTAGGACAGGGGTTGGAGACCCAGTACTTC.

This chain connects TRBV28 to TRBJ1-5; TRBD1 is a possible D gene (6 bases). Trimming took off 0 bases at V and 7 bases at J, with 19 bases between the two ends. The CDR3 sequence is 17 residues long. CDR1 is MDHEN and CDR2 is SYDVKM in the germline V gene. Here the CDR3 DNA reads TGTGCCAGCAGTTTATGGACATCTGGAGGGGGTGGGCAGCCCCAGCATTTT. This gives the protein CASSLWTSGGGGQPQHF. Based on the CDR3 plus reference TRBV28 and TRBJ1-5, the full variable domain is DVKVTQSSRYLVKRTGEKVFLECVQDMDHENMFWYRQDPGLGLRLIYFSYDVKMKEKGDIPEGYSVSREKKERFSLILESASTNQTSMYLCASSLWTSGGGGQPQHFGDGTRLSIL.

The chain couples TRBV5-1 to TRBJ1-1, with TRBD1 as a possible D gene (5 bases). The CDR3 sequence is 14 residues long. V was pared by 1 base and J by 1 base, with 8 bases between. Germline V gene sequence: CDR1 SGHRS, CDR2 YFSETQ. CDR3 in DNA: TGCGCCAGCAGCTTGTTCGGGGGGAACACTGAAGCTTTCTTT. It is translated as CASSLFGGNTEAFF.

This clone occurred a few times. This sequence joins TRBV6-5 and TRBJ2-3; no clear D gene. The CDR3 loop spans 15 amino acids. Trimming cost V 0 bases and J 4 bases, with 11 bases left between them. The V gene's germline CDR1 is MNHEY and CDR2 SVGAGI. The DNA of the CDR3 is TGTGCCAGCAGTTACTCGCTGTTAGAGGCAGATACGCAGTATTTT. This codes for CASSYSLLEADTQYF.

J is TRBJ1-3 and V is TRBV11-2; 7 bases map to TRBD1. Germline CDR1 SGHAT, CDR2 FQNNGV. V lost 2 bases and J lost 6; bases outside the gene matches: 16. This CDR3 spans 18 amino acids. CDR3 sequence: CASSLTRPTGKLANTIYF. CDR3 DNA sequence: TGTGCCAGCAGCTTAACACGACCGACAGGGAAATTGGCAAACACCATATATTTT. The full variable domain, in which reference TRBV11-2 and TRBJ1-3 provide the parts outside the CDR3, is EAGVAQSPRYKIIEKRQSVAFWCNPISGHATLYWYQQILGQGPKLLIQFQNNGVVDDSQLPKDRFSAERLKGVDSTLKIQPAKLEDSAVYLCASSLTRPTGKLANTIYFGEGSWLTVV.

This clone was found once. The chain recombines TRBV5-1 with TRBJ1-2, with D unclear. V gave up 4 bases and J gave up 5 bases, with 21 bases separating them. The CDR3 has 16 residues. Germline V gene data show CDR1 as SGHRS and CDR2 as YFSETQ. CDR3 sequence: CASSPEAGSSRYGYTF. CDR3 in DNA: TGCGCCAGCAGCCCGGAGGCCGGCTCATCTCGTTATGGCTACACCTTC.

The chain employs TRBV6-5 and TRBJ1-1; the D gene is possibly TRBD1 (6 bases). Between the trimmed V and J ends, which lost 4 bases and 6 bases, there was a span of 18 bases. CDR1 MNHEY and CDR2 SVGAGI come from the germline V gene. The length of the CDR3 is 15 residues. This CDR3 is CASSLQGNRESEAFF. DNA of the CDR3: TGTGCCAGCAGTTTACAGGGAAACAGGGAGTCTGAAGCTTTCTTT.

This clone has just one count. CDR3 sequence (DNA): TGTGCCAGTAGTAGGGGGGGGACAGGAACTGCACCTTTCTACAATGAGCAGTTCTTC. This translates into CASSRGGTGTAPFYNEQFF. The chain recombines TRBV19 with TRBJ2-1, with D tentatively TRBD1 (8 bases). The CDR3 has 19 amino acids. V gave up 4 bases and J gave up 3 bases, with 25 bases separating them. Germline V gene data show CDR1 as LNHDA and CDR2 as SQIVND (reference sequence).

The rearrangement links TRBV5-1 to TRBJ1-1; D is possibly TRBD1 (5 bases). From germline, CDR1 is SGHRS and CDR2 YFSETQ. V was shortened by 4 bases and J by 2 bases, with 18 bases between the two germline ends. The CDR3 contains 16 residues. The CDR3 region is CASSRGGAELNTEAFF. CDR3 bases: TGCGCCAGCAGCAGGGGTGGGGCGGAACTCAACACTGAAGCTTTCTTT.

In regard to this clone: The same CDR3 is also encoded by other DNA sequences in this sample. The chain is built from TRBV18 and TRBJ2-1; D may correspond to TRBD1 or TRBD2 (5 bases each). This CDR3 comprises 14 residues. Germline V gene sequence: CDR1 KGHSH, CDR2 LQKENI. Trimming stripped 6 bases from V and 4 bases from J, with 13 bases between. CDR3 nucleotides: TGTGCCAGCTCGCCGGGGCCTAATTACAATGAGCAGTTCTTC. Its protein product is CASSPGPNYNEQFF.

The chain has TRBV27 and TRBJ2-1, with D perhaps TRBD2 (6 bases). This CDR3 spans 14 amino acids. Germline CDR1 reads MNHEY; CDR2 reads SMNVEV (reference sequence). Trimming pared 0 bases from V and 6 bases from J, leaving 9 bases between. The CDR3 sequence: CASSLSLGGNEQFF. CDR3 DNA sequence: TGTGCCAGCAGTTTATCTTTGGGGGGCAATGAGCAGTTCTTC.

The CDR3 is CASSLFIMYF. The DNA of the CDR3 is TGCGCCAGCAGCCTTTTTATAATGTACTTC. V gene TRBV4-1 combines with J gene TRBJ2-5, with no clear D. This CDR3 spans 10 amino acids. Trimming took off 4 bases at V and 13 bases at J, with 10 bases between the two ends. Germline lookup yields CDR1 MGHRA and CDR2 YSYEKL.

This clone was counted a single time. The rearrangement joins TRBV28 to TRBJ1-1; D uncertain. Germline V CDR1 and CDR2: MDHEN, SYDVKM. The CDR3 length is 14 residues. Between the trimmed V and J ends, which lost 4 bases and 6 bases, there was a span of 15 bases. The CDR3 DNA reads as TGTGCCAGCAGTTCCCCCTCCTCTGGACCTGAAGCTTTCTTT. This translates into CASSSPSSGPEAFF.

As to this clone: Additional DNA sequences in this sample encode the identical CDR3. V gene TRBV7-3 combines with J gene TRBJ1-3; 10 nucleotides match TRBD1. V lost 5 bases and J lost 2; bases outside the gene matches: 3. CDR3 length equals 15 residues. Germline CDR1 is SGHTA and CDR2 is FQGTGA. Here the CDR3 reads CASSPGTGAGNTIYF. DNA of the CDR3: TGTGCCAGCAGCCCAGGGACAGGGGCTGGAAACACCATATATTTT.

The genes are TRBV6-5 and TRBJ2-7; 7 positions agree with TRBD2. V was clipped by 2 bases and J by 5 bases; unmatched bases: 9. Germline CDR1 and CDR2: MNHEY and SVGAGI. The CDR3 spans 15 residues. The CDR3 DNA reads TGTGCCAGCAGTTACGAGTCTAGCGGTTCCCACGAGCAGTACTTC. Its protein product is CASSYESSGSHEQYF.

V and J are TRBV7-8 and TRBJ2-1, with 8 bases matching TRBD2. Germline loops: CDR1 SGHVS, CDR2 FQNEAQ. The J segment lost 9 bases and the V segment lost 1 base, leaving 8 bases of the junction unmatched. The CDR3 contains 15 residues. CDR3 coding DNA: TGTGCCAGCAGCTTAGGCCTAGCGGGTATAGGTGAGCAGTTCTTC. It translates to CASSLGLAGIGEQFF.

The V call is TRBV7-9, the J call TRBJ2-2, with a tentative D call TRBD1 (5 bases). Per germline, CDR1 SEHNR and CDR2 FQNEAQ (reference sequence). The CDR3 totals 16 residues. The V gene lost 5 bases and the J gene lost 4 bases, with 17 bases spanning the gap. CDR3 nucleotides: TGTGCCAGCAGCCCCCCCGCAAGGGGATCCACCGGGGAGCTGTTTTTT. This translates into CASSPPARGSTGELFF.

As concerns this clone: Different DNA sequences within this sample yield the same CDR3. The genes are TRBV19 and TRBJ1-3, with D hard to call. This CDR3 is 13 amino acids long. Germline V gene lookup returns CDR1 LNHDA and CDR2 SQIVND (reference sequence). Trimming removed 5 bases from V and 0 bases from J, with 5 bases in between. The CDR3 protein is CASSLGSGNTIYF. CDR3 sequence (DNA): TGTGCCAGTAGTCTCGGCTCTGGAAACACCATATATTTT.

The chain combines TRBV11-2 with TRBJ2-1; no reliable D call. The V gene lost 2 bases and the J gene lost 10 bases, with 12 bases spanning the gap. There are 13 residues in the CDR3. The V gene's germline CDR1 is SGHAT and CDR2 FQNNGV. CDR3 DNA: TGTGCCAGCAGCTTACTCGTAGTGAGGGAGCAGTTCTTC. Amino acid sequence: CASSLLVVREQFF.

This chain joins TRBV5-6 and TRBJ2-1, with 8 nucleotides matching TRBD2. Germline V gene data show CDR1 as SGHDT and CDR2 as YYEEEE. The CDR3 contains 16 residues. Unmatched junction bases numbered 7, after V lost 4 bases and J lost 1 base. The CDR3 loop reads CASSPPRGVSYNEQFF. The DNA for the CDR3 is TGTGCCAGCAGCCCACCGCGGGGGGTGTCCTACAATGAGCAGTTCTTC.

This clone was detected once. J is TRBJ1-2 and V is TRBV6-1; possibly TRBD1 for D (6 bases). The ends were cut back, 4 bases at V and 4 bases at J, with 16 bases in the middle. The CDR3 spans 15 residues. Germline V gives CDR1 MNHNS, CDR2 SASEGT. DNA of the CDR3: TGTGCCAGCAGTGCACCCCAGGGGCATTCCTATGGCTACACCTTC. It codes for CASSAPQGHSYGYTF.